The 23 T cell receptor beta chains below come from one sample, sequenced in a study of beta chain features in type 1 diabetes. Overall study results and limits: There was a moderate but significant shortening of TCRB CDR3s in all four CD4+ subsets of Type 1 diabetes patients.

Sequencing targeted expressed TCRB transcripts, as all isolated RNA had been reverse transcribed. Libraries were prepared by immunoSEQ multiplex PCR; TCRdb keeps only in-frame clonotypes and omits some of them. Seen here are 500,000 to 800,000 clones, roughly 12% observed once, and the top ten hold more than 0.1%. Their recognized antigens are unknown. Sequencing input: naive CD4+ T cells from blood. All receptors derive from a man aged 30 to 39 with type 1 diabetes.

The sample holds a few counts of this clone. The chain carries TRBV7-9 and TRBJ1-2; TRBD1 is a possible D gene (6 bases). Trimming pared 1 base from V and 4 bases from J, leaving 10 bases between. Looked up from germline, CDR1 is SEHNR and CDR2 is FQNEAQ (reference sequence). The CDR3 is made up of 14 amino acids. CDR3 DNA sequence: TGTGCCAGCAGCTTAGGGGACACCGGCTATGGCTACACCTTC. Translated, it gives CASSLGDTGYGYTF.

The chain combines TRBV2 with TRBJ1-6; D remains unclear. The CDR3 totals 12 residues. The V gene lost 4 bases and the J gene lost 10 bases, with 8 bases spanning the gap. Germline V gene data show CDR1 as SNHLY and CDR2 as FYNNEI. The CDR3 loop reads CASSVLGSPLHF. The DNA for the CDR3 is TGTGCCAGCAGTGTTCTTGGATCACCCCTCCACTTT.

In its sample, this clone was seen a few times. The CDR3 nucleotides are TGTGCCAGCAGCTTAGCGGCAGGGGGCATTGGTGCTTTCTTT. This codes for CASSLAAGGIGAFF. The chain uses TRBV7-9 and TRBJ1-1, with 8 bases matching TRBD1. The CDR3 loop spans 14 amino acids. Losses at the gene ends were 0 bases for V and 11 bases for J; bases not matched to a gene: 8. Germline CDR1 reads SEHNR; CDR2 reads FQNEAQ (reference sequence).

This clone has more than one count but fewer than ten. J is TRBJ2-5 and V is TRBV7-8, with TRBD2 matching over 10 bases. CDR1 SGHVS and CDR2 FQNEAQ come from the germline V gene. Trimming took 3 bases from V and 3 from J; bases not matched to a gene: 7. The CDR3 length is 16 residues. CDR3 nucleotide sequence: TGTGCCAGCAGCTTCAGGGGACTAGCGTCTGAAGAGACCCAGTACTTC. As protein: CASSFRGLASEETQYF.

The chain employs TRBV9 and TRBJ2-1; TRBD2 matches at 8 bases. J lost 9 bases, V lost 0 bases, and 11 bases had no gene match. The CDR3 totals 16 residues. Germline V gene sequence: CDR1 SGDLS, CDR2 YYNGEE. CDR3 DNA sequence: TGTGCCAGCAGCGTAGAGCAGCGGGGGCCCCTGAGTGAGCAGTTCTTC. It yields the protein CASSVEQRGPLSEQFF.

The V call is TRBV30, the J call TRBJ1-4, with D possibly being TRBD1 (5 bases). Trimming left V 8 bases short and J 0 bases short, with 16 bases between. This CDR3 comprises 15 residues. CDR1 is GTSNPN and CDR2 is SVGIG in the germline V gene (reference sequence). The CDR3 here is CAGTRDVTTNEKLFF. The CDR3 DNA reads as TGTGCCGGCACCCGGGACGTGACAACTAATGAAAAACTGTTTTTT.

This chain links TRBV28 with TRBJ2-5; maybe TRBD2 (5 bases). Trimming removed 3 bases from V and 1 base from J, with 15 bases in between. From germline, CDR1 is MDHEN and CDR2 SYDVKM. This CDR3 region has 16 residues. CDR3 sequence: CASSFPPRDIQETQYF. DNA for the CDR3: TGTGCCAGCAGTTTCCCTCCCCGGGATATCCAAGAGACCCAGTACTTC.

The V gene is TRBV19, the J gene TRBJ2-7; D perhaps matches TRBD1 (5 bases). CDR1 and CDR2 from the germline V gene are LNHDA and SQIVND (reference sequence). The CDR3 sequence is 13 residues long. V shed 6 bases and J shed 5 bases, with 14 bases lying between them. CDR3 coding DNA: TGTGCCAGTAGGTTGACAGCTAAAGACGAGCAGTACTTC. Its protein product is CASRLTAKDEQYF.

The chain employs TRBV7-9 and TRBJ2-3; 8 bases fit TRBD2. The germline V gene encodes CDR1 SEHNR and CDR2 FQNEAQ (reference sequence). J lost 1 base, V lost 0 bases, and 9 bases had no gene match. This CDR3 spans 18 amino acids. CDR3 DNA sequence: TGTGCCAGCAGCTTAGCCGGACTAGCTGGAGGGGGCACAGATACGCAGTATTTT. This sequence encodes CASSLAGLAGGGTDTQYF.

The CDR3 reads CASSHSSVTGGSYNSPLHF. CDR3 nucleotide sequence: TGTGCCAGCAGCCATAGTTCTGTGACAGGGGGCTCCTATAATTCACCCCTCCACTTT. The chain joins TRBV7-9 to TRBJ1-6; 9 nucleotides agree with TRBD1. The CDR3 runs to 19 residues. The germline V gene encodes CDR1 SEHNR and CDR2 FQNEAQ (reference sequence). The V segment lost 5 bases and the J segment 0 bases; nucleotides outside the gene matches: 11.

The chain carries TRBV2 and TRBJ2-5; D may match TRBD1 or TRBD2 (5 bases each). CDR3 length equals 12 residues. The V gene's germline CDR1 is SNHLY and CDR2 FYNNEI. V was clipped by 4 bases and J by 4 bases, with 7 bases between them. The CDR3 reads CASSVGTETQYF. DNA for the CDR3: TGTGCCAGCAGTGTAGGGACAGAGACCCAGTACTTC.

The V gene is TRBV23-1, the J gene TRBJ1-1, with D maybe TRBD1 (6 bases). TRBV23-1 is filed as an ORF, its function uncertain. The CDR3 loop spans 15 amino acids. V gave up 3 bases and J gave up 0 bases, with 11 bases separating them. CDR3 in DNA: TGCGCCAGCAGTCAGCGAGGGACAATGAACACTGAAGCTTTCTTT. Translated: CASSQRGTMNTEAFF.

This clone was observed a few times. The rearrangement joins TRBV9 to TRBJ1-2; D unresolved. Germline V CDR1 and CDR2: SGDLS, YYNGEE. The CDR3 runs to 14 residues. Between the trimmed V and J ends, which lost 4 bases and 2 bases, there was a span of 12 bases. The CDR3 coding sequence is TGTGCCAGCAGCATACATGAAGCCAACTATGGCTACACCTTC. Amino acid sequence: CASSIHEANYGYTF.

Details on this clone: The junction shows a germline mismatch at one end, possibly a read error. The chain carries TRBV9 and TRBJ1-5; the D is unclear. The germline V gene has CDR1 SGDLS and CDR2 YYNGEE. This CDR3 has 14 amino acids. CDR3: CASSGSNSDQPQHF. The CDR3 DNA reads TGTGCCAGCAGCGGGTCGAATAGCGATCAGCCCCAGCATTTT.

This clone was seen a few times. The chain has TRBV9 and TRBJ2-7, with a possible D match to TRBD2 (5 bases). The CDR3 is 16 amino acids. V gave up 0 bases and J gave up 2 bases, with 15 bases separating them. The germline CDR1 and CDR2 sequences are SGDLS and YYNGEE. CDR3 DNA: TGTGCCAGCAGCGTAGATCCAGGAGGAAGAGCCTACGAGCAGTACTTC. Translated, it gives CASSVDPGGRAYEQYF.

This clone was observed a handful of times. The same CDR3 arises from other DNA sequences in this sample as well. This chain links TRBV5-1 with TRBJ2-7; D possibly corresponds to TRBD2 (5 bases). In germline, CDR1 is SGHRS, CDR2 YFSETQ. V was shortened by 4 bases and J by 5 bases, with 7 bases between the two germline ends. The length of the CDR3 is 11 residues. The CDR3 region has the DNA TGCGCCAGCAGCGTCGGGGACGAGCAGTACTTC. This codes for CASSVGDEQYF.

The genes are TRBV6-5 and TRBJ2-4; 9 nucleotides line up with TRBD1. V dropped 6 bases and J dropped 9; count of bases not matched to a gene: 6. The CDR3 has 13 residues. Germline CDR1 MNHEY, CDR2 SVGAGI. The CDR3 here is CASRPGQGVIQYF. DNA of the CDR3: TGTGCCAGCAGACCGGGACAGGGAGTCATTCAGTACTTC.

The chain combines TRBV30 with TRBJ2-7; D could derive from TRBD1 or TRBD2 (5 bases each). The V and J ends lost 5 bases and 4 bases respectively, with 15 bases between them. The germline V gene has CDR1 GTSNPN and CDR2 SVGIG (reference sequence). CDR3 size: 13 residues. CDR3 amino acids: CAWGVRWGYEQYF. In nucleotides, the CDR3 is TGTGCCTGGGGAGTGCGCTGGGGGTACGAGCAGTACTTC.

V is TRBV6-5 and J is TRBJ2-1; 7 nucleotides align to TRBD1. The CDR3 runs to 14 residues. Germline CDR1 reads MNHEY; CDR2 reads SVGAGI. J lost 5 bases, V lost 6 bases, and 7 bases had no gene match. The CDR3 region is CASRRQGWDNEQFF. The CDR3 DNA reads TGTGCCAGCAGGCGACAGGGATGGGACAATGAGCAGTTCTTC.

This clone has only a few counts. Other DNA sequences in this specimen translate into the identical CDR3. CDR3 DNA: TGTGCCAGTAGTCTACAGGGGAATCAGCCCCAGCATTTT. Its translation: CASSLQGNQPQHF. The chain is built from TRBV19 and TRBJ1-5; 7 bases align to TRBD1. The CDR3 runs to 13 residues. Germline CDR1 reads LNHDA; CDR2 reads SQIVND (reference sequence). V shed 5 bases and J 4 bases; nucleotides not matched to a gene: 2.

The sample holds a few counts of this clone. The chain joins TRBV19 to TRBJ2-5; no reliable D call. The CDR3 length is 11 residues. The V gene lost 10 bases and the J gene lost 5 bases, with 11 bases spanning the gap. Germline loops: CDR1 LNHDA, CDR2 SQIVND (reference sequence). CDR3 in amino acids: CATETRETQYF. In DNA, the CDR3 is TGTGCCACCGAGACAAGGGAGACCCAGTACTTC.

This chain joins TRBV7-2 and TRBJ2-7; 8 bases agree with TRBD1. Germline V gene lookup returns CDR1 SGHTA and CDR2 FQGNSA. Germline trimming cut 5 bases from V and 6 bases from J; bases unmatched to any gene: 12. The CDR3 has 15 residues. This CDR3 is CASSPAGTGRVEQYF. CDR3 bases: TGTGCCAGCAGCCCGGCCGGGACAGGAAGGGTCGAGCAGTACTTC.

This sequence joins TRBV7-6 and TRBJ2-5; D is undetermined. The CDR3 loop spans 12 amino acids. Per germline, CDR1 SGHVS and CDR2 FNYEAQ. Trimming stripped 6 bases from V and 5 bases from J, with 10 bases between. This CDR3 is CASSRTMETQYF. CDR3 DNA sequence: TGTGCCAGCAGTCGGACCATGGAGACCCAGTACTTC.